Listed below are T cell receptor beta chains from one sample, sequenced in a study of T cell repertoires in cytomegalovirus infection. These TCRs are of unknown antigen specificity. Via MiXCR, TCRdb re-called the reads, giving one row per CDR3 protein. The sample lists 40,000 to 55,000 distinct CDR3 sequences, around 23% occurring once. Here the sequenced sample was CD8+ T cells from cultured PBMCs, taken from culture after CMV antigen stimulation. The receptors stem from a human donor in good health (CMV status not recorded). Some clones in this sample may be carry-over from other donors' samples. Each CDR3 is given with its conserved first and last residue.

TRBJ1-2 TRBV2 CASSGRPNYGYTF
TRBJ1-1 TRBV7-2 CASSLGFRTGKSGTEAFF
TRBJ2-1 TRBV12-3/TRBV12-4 CASSLDTQTYNEQFF
TRBJ2-3 TRBV7-2 CASSLNHGRATDTQYF
TRBJ2-4 TRBV7-9 CASSSFQANIQYF
TRBJ1-1 TRBV6-2/TRBV6-3 CASSYLSRAEAFF
TRBJ2-7 TRBV7-9 CASSPSREYEQYF
TRBJ1-4 TRBV20-1 CSARDGPMTTNEKLFF
TRBJ2-3 TRBV5-6 CASSLSGGTLLSTDTQYF
TRBJ2-7 TRBV7-2 CASSSQPKIYSYEQYF
TRBJ1-5 TRBV7-8 CASSPAGNQPQHF
TRBJ2-7 TRBV5-4 CASSSGLVGDDEQYF
TRBJ2-1 TRBV29-1 CSVEGGGLPSYNEQFF
TRBJ2-1 TRBV7-2 CASSTNNLNEQFF
TRBJ2-1 TRBV12-3/TRBV12-4 CASRAGPAGDEQFF
TRBJ2-5 TRBV20-1 CSARDPPVGFGETQYF
TRBJ2-3 TRBV14 CASSQGTSGGPDTQYF
TRBJ2-7 TRBV6-2/TRBV6-3 CASSYSNYEQYF
TRBJ2-1 TRBV7-6 CASSEEGGAVNEQFF
TRBJ2-7 TRBV10-2 CASSSETAVREQYF
TRBJ1-1 TRBV19 CASSLRDLNTEAFF
TRBJ2-2 TRBV7-2 CASSLTTGELFF
TRBJ2-7 TRBV6-2/TRBV6-3 CASSGDRGREQYF
TRBJ1-1 TRBV27 CASSLSENTEAFF
TRBJ2-7 TRBV27 CASSELQGSLYEQYF
TRBJ2-3 TRBV7-2 CASSLVAGDLDTQYF
TRBJ1-5 TRBV7-9 CASSFGQGNQPQHF
TRBJ2-3 TRBV7-2 CASRYIAGASTDTQYF
TRBJ2-7 TRBV11-2 CASSLAYRRGVGGRGSEQYF
TRBJ1-2 TRBV7-6 CASSLEGFDSHYGYTF
TRBJ2-1 TRBV11-3 CASSPGGASSYNEQFF
TRBJ2-1 TRBV19 CASEMRTGQRFF
TRBJ1-1 TRBV19 CASSSGRNTEAFF
TRBJ2-7 TRBV25-1 CATTPGDEQYF
TRBJ2-3 TRBV12-3/TRBV12-4 CASITPGGDTQYF
TRBJ2-1 TRBV7-2 CASSDRASGNEQFF
TRBJ2-1 TRBV9 CASSVEQSSYNEQFF
TRBJ2-1 TRBV7-2 CASSHYRGLSSYNEQFF
TRBJ2-5 TRBV7-2 CASSLVSGKETQYF
TRBJ1-1 TRBV12-3/TRBV12-4 CASSNYRDRDEAFF
TRBJ2-7 TRBV6-6 CASNRWDSYEQYF
TRBJ2-7 TRBV7-8 CASSKRGGLGKYEQYF
TRBJ2-5 TRBV4-1 CASSQDRAEQETQYF
TRBJ2-5 TRBV7-9 CASSARDTQETQYF
TRBJ2-6 TRBV6-2/TRBV6-3 CASSYFRQVITGANVLTF
TRBJ2-1 TRBV6-1 CASSGGTHPKQFF